These 24 T cell receptor beta chains originate from one sample sequenced in a study of CD4 T cells in relation to SARS-CoV-2 and coronaviruses. CD4+ T cells from unexposed donors were obtained before the COVID-19 pandemic (2011-2018). The method was immunoSEQ multiplex PCR; TCRdb's version includes in-frame clones alone and lacks a portion of them. Of 60,000 or so clones listed, over 90% are singletons. Sequencing was performed on naive CD4+ T cells from PBMCs. Subset: naive CD4+ T cells isolated by negative enrichment. The source is a human donor in good health.

The gene calls are TRBV5-1 and TRBJ2-5; no clear D. V was clipped by 4 bases and J by 1 base, with 8 bases between them. The CDR3 contains 13 residues. The germline V gene has CDR1 SGHRS and CDR2 YFSETQ. CDR3 nucleotides: TGCGCCAGCAGCGGATGGACCCAAGAGACCCAGTACTTC. Its translation: CASSGWTQETQYF. Complete variable domain (other parts from reference TRBV5-1 and TRBJ2-5): KAGVTQTPRYLIKTRGQQVTLSCSPISGHRSVSWYQQTPGQGLQFLFEYFSETQRNKGNFPGRFSGRQFSNSRSEMNVSTLELGDSALYLCASSGWTQETQYFGPGTRLLVL.

The chain links TRBV18 to TRBJ2-7; D is possibly TRBD1 (5 bases). CDR1 KGHSH and CDR2 LQKENI come from the germline V gene. The CDR3 has 14 amino acids. Trimming cost V 3 bases and J 3 bases, with 12 bases left between them. The CDR3, as DNA: TGTGCCAGCTCACCTTCGACAGAAGGCTACGAGCAGTACTTC. This gives the protein CASSPSTEGYEQYF.

The rearrangement uses TRBV3-1 (or the pseudogene TRBV3-2) and TRBJ2-5; either TRBD1 or TRBD2 may supply D (5 bases each). Per the germline V gene, CDR1 is LGHDT and CDR2 is YNNKEL (reference sequence). With 6 bases removed from V and 4 bases from J, the gap between germline ends came to 18 bases. The CDR3 runs to 15 residues. CDR3 amino acids: CASSTLTLGGETQYF. CDR3 nucleotide sequence: TGTGCCAGCAGTACCTTAACCCTTGGGGGAGAGACCCAGTACTTC.

The rearrangement links TRBV21-1 to TRBJ2-5; the listed D gene, TRBD2, was not tested against the DNA. TRBV21-1 corresponds to a pseudogene. The CDR3 loop spans 16 amino acids. CDR3: CASTIRASSGRKTQYF. CDR3 DNA sequence: TGTGCCAGCACCATCAGGGCGTCTAGCGGGAGAAAGACCCAGTACTTC.

The rearrangement uses TRBV14 and TRBJ1-2, with D unclear. Germline V gene lookup returns CDR1 SGHDN and CDR2 FVKESK. Trimming took off 1 base at V and 6 bases at J, with 9 bases between the two ends. The length of the CDR3 is 13 residues. CDR3 in amino acids: CASSQGDGDGYTF. DNA for the CDR3: TGTGCCAGCAGCCAAGGAGACGGAGATGGCTACACCTTC.

V usage is TRBV2 and J usage is TRBJ2-7; D might be TRBD2 (5 bases). The CDR3 is 16 amino acids. Germline-derived CDR1 and CDR2 are SNHLY and FYNNEI. Trimming shortened V by 0 bases and J by 0 bases, and 12 bases separated the two germline ends. The CDR3 loop is CASSEARAGYSYEQYF. In nucleotides, the CDR3 is TGTGCCAGCAGTGAAGCGCGGGCGGGTTACTCCTACGAGCAGTACTTC.

The chain is built from TRBV27 and TRBJ2-3, with 8 nucleotides matching TRBD2. V gave up 5 bases and J gave up 7 bases; unmatched junction bases: 14. The CDR3 covers 16 residues. Germline V gene sequence: CDR1 MNHEY, CDR2 SMNVEV (reference sequence). CDR3 sequence reads: CASSPLREGKGYTQYF. The DNA of the CDR3 is TGTGCCAGCAGTCCCCTTCGGGAGGGAAAGGGATATACGCAGTATTTT.

On this clone: This sample also contains other DNA sequences that code for the same CDR3. The rearrangement joins TRBV6-5 to TRBJ1-5, with 7 bases matching TRBD1. The germline gives CDR1 MNHEY, CDR2 SVGAGI. The CDR3 consists of 15 residues. V lost 7 bases, J lost 2 bases, and 8 bases stayed unmatched. The CDR3 nucleotides read TGTGCCAGCATGCCAGACAGGGTGGGCAATCAGCCCCAGCATTTT. Translating it yields CASMPDRVGNQPQHF.

This clone was detected only a few times. The V call is TRBV30, the J call TRBJ2-7; 8 bases align to TRBD2. The CDR3 extends over 12 amino acids. The V segment lost 4 bases and the J segment 3 bases; nucleotides outside the gene matches: 2. The germline V gene has CDR1 GTSNPN and CDR2 SVGIG (reference sequence). In nucleotides, the CDR3 is TGTGCCTGGAAAACTAGCGGCTACGAGCAGTACTTC. This codes for CAWKTSGYEQYF.

The J gene is TRBJ2-1, the V gene TRBV29-1, with 8 bases aligning to TRBD2. This CDR3 is built from 13 residues. Germline CDR1 and CDR2: SQVTM and ANQGSEA. J was trimmed by 1 base and V by 6 bases; bases with no gene match: 2. The CDR3: CSVRLASYNEQFF. The CDR3 nucleotides read TGCAGCGTCCGACTAGCGTCCTACAATGAGCAGTTCTTC.

This rearrangement joins TRBV7-9 to TRBJ2-7; 10 bases are shared with TRBD1. Germline V gene lookup returns CDR1 SEHNR and CDR2 FQNEAQ (reference sequence). The CDR3 loop spans 14 amino acids. Germline trimming cut 5 bases from V and 4 bases from J; bases unmatched to any gene: 5. CDR3 nucleotides: TGTGCCAGCAGCATCGACAGGGGGCGATACGAGCAGTACTTC. Amino acids: CASSIDRGRYEQYF.

The chain couples TRBV7-9 to TRBJ2-7; the match to TRBD2 covers 13 bases. The trim removed 4 bases at V and 1 base at J, leaving 7 bases unmatched. CDR1 SEHNR and CDR2 FQNEAQ come from the germline V gene (reference sequence). This CDR3 has 17 amino acids. The CDR3 region is CASSSGRTSGGSYEQYF. In DNA, the CDR3 is TGTGCCAGCAGCTCCGGGAGGACTAGCGGGGGTTCCTACGAGCAGTACTTC.

The J gene is TRBJ2-4, the V gene TRBV12-3 or TRBV12-4; 8 bases fit TRBD1. The CDR3 spans 13 residues. After removal of 5 bases from V and 6 bases from J, the junction contained 3 bases not matched to a gene. The CDR3: CASSHGQGNIQYF. CDR3 nucleotides: TGTGCCAGCAGTCACGGACAGGGAAACATTCAGTACTTC.

The chain employs TRBV4-1 and TRBJ1-1; D ambiguous. Germline lookup yields CDR1 MGHRA and CDR2 YSYEKL. Trimming left V 7 bases short and J 5 bases short, with 17 bases between. This CDR3 has 14 amino acids. CDR3 nucleotide sequence: TGCGCCAGCAAAGAGAGGGAGGGAAGAACTGAAGCTTTCTTT. Protein: CASKEREGRTEAFF.

This clone came up once. The chain recombines TRBV2 with TRBJ1-1; D call uncertain. CDR1 SNHLY and CDR2 FYNNEI come from the germline V gene. Trimming shortened V by 1 base and J by 0 bases, and 12 bases separated the two germline ends. CDR3 length equals 16 residues. The CDR3 sequence: CASSEVGISLNTEAFF. The CDR3 coding sequence is TGTGCCAGCAGTGAAGTCGGCATAAGTTTGAACACTGAAGCTTTCTTT.

V and J are TRBV29-1 and TRBJ2-7; 12 bases line up with TRBD2. Germline V gene lookup returns CDR1 SQVTM and CDR2 ANQGSEA. J was trimmed by 5 bases and V by 6 bases; bases with no gene match: 11. The length of the CDR3 is 15 residues. The CDR3 coding sequence is TGCAGCGTCCGGACTAGCGGGAAGGGAACCCACGAGCAGTACTTC. This sequence encodes CSVRTSGKGTHEQYF.

V is TRBV5-5 and J is TRBJ2-5; 11 nucleotides agree with TRBD2. Germline V gene data show CDR1 as SGHKS and CDR2 as YYEKEE (reference sequence). There are 13 residues in the CDR3. Trimming at V came to 4 bases and at J to 4 bases, leaving 0 bases not matched to a gene. The CDR3 region is CASSTSGRETQYF. The CDR3 DNA follows: TGTGCCAGCAGCACTAGCGGGAGAGAGACCCAGTACTTC.

V is TRBV4-1 and J is TRBJ2-1; 9 bases agree with TRBD2. J lost 0 bases, V lost 5 bases, and 11 bases had no gene match. The CDR3 has 18 amino acids. The germline CDR1 and CDR2 sequences are MGHRA and YSYEKL. The CDR3: CASSTRTSALSSYNEQFF. CDR3 coding DNA: TGCGCCAGCAGCACCCGGACTAGCGCTCTAAGCTCCTACAATGAGCAGTTCTTC.

The chain has TRBV2 and TRBJ2-7; D uncertain. Germline CDR1 and CDR2: SNHLY and FYNNEI. V was trimmed by 7 bases and J by 5 bases, leaving 21 bases between them. The CDR3 runs 15 residues. CDR3 DNA sequence: TGTGCCAGCAACCCCCACCTTGCCAAGGGCGACGAGCAGTACTTC. It specifies CASNPHLAKGDEQYF.

V is TRBV27 and J is TRBJ1-4, with D unresolved. This CDR3 has 18 residues. Germline V gene sequence: CDR1 MNHEY, CDR2 SMNVEV (reference sequence). The V end was cut by 5 bases, the J end by 2 bases, with 21 bases between. In DNA form, the CDR3 reads TGTGCCAGCAGTCCGGCCGGGCGAGGCCGAGGGACTAATGAAAAACTGTTTTTT. As protein: CASSPAGRGRGTNEKLFF. Together with reference TRBV27 and TRBJ1-4, the CDR3 gives the full variable domain: EAQVTQNPRYLITVTGKKLTVTCSQNMNHEYMSWYRQDPGLGLRQIYYSMNVEVTDKGDVPEGYKVSRKEKRNFPLILESPSPNQTSLYFCASSPAGRGRGTNEKLFFGSGTQLSVL.

The chain carries TRBV28 and TRBJ2-5, with 9 bases that match TRBD2. V lost 6 bases and J lost 1; bases outside the gene matches: 9. The CDR3 is 16 residues long. CDR1 MDHEN and CDR2 SYDVKM come from the germline V gene. Written as DNA, the CDR3 is TGTGCCAGCAGCTTCCAACTAGCGGGCTCCCAAGAGACCCAGTACTTC. Encoded protein: CASSFQLAGSQETQYF.

The CDR3 loop is CASSEGVNTEAFF. The CDR3 DNA sequence: TGTGCCAGTAGTGAGGGGGTGAACACTGAAGCTTTCTTT. This chain connects TRBV19 to TRBJ1-1; TRBD1 might be the D (6 bases). V was shortened by 5 bases and J by 0 bases, with 7 bases between the two germline ends. The CDR3 totals 13 residues. CDR1 and CDR2 (germline): LNHDA, SQIVND (reference sequence).

V gene TRBV6-6 combines with J gene TRBJ1-1; D is unclear. Trimming took 5 bases from V and 2 from J, leaving 6 bases between them. Germline CDR1 is MNHNY and CDR2 is SVGAGI (reference sequence). The CDR3 sequence is 12 residues long. The CDR3 DNA reads as TGTGCCAGCAGTGGAAGTAACACTGAAGCTTTCTTT. It is translated as CASSGSNTEAFF.

The chain uses TRBV5-1 and TRBJ2-6; D could derive from TRBD1 or TRBD2 (6 bases each). The CDR3 length is 16 residues. V shed 0 bases and J shed 1 base, with 8 bases lying between them. In germline, CDR1 is SGHRS, CDR2 YFSETQ. The DNA of the CDR3 is TGCGCCAGCAGCTTGGGAGGGGGGTCTGGGGCCAACGTCCTGACTTTC. It is translated as CASSLGGGSGANVLTF. Full variable domain (missing parts from reference TRBV5-1 and TRBJ2-6): KAGVTQTPRYLIKTRGQQVTLSCSPISGHRSVSWYQQTPGQGLQFLFEYFSETQRNKGNFPGRFSGRQFSNSRSEMNVSTLELGDSALYLCASSLGGGSGANVLTFGAGSRLTVL.